This TCR beta chain derives from a study of blood T cell repertoires in COVID-19. Study context: There were acute and convalescent COVID-19 samples, and they came from the United States, Italy and Spain. The cDNA or gDNA used as material had been derived from T cells, B-cell-depleted T cells, or PBMCs.

Germline lookup yields CDR1 LNHDA and CDR2 SQIVND (reference sequence). This CDR3 region has 12 residues. Trimming cost V 3 bases and J 6 bases; bases outside gene matches: 1. Some clones are missing from TCRdb's copy, which holds only in-frame ones; the method was immunoSEQ multiplex PCR. Among more than 400,000 clones listed, roughly 87% were seen once. In terms of age and location, participants ranged from roughly 18 to 90 years and lived in about two dozen US areas. Donors of Cohort 3 who recovered were those that had two negative PCRs, clearance, or symptom resolution. Sequenced: PBMCs or T cells enriched from blood (not recorded which). This TCR derives from a man aged 18 to 30 who had recovered from COVID-19. The chain joins TRBV19 to TRBJ1-1, with 7 positions matching TRBD1. The chain's CDR3 is CASSIQGAEAFF. CDR3 DNA sequence: TGTGCCAGTAGTATTCAGGGGGCTGAAGCTTTCTTT.